The 23 T cell receptor beta chains presented below share a single source sample, sequenced in a study of cytomegalovirus exposure and HLA in healthy donors (dated by TCRdb to 2017 to 2019). Library construction relied on the immunoSEQ multiplex PCR assay. A mixture of 60 forward primers for TCR Vbeta segments and 13 reverse primers for TCR Jbeta segments was used in the multiplex PCR. The table was pulled from immuneACCESS by TCRdb, which kept in-frame rearrangements only. Such tables lose some clones; where checked, under half of the loss comes from unresolved V genes, and the rest has no known cause. The sample's clone listing holds around 44,000 clones. Roughly 5.5% of the sample is held by the ten biggest clonotypes. The material sequenced was PBMCs. Every receptor here comes from a male donor in good health and CMV-seropositive.

The genes are TRBV4-3 and TRBJ2-1, with D possibly being TRBD1 (6 bases). This CDR3 has 13 residues. V dropped 4 bases and J dropped 7 bases, with 11 bases sitting between them. The germline gives CDR1 LGHNA, CDR2 YSLEER. The CDR3 nucleotides read TGCGCCAGCAGCCCCACCGGGACAAATGAGCAGTTCTTC. It specifies CASSPTGTNEQFF.

The J gene is TRBJ1-2, the V gene TRBV28; the D is unclear. From germline, CDR1 is MDHEN and CDR2 SYDVKM. The CDR3 is 11 amino acids. V lost 6 bases, J lost 3 bases, and 5 bases lay in between. CDR3 amino acids: CASRAHYGYTF. CDR3 in DNA: TGTGCCAGCAGGGCTCACTATGGCTACACCTTC.

The chain joins TRBV6-6 to TRBJ2-5; 9 nucleotides match TRBD1. Germline V gene data show CDR1 as MNHNY and CDR2 as SVGAGI (reference sequence). V dropped 2 bases and J dropped 3; count of bases not matched to a gene: 1. The CDR3 covers 14 residues. CDR3 region: CASSYRDREETQYF. The CDR3 nucleotides read TGTGCCAGCAGTTACAGGGACAGGGAAGAGACCCAGTACTTC.

Here the CDR3 DNA reads TGTGCCAGCAGTTTCGCGGGGGGGGACTATGGCTACACCTTC. Translated: CASSFAGGDYGYTF. The chain links TRBV27 to TRBJ1-2, with a tentative D call TRBD1 (5 bases). V lost 3 bases and J lost 3, with 11 bases in between. Germline assignment: CDR1 MNHEY and CDR2 SMNVEV (reference sequence). CDR3 length equals 14 residues.

The rearrangement links TRBV21-1 to TRBJ1-6. TRBV21-1 is noted as a pseudogene. The CDR3 extends over 15 amino acids. The CDR3: CATKPERLSKPPLHF. The CDR3 region has the DNA TGTGCCACAAAGCCCGAAAGACTCAGCAAGCCACCCCTCCACTTT.

The V call is TRBV27, the J call TRBJ2-1; 9 nucleotides match TRBD1. CDR3 length equals 13 residues. V shed 3 bases and J 6 bases; nucleotides not matched to a gene: 0. Germline V lookup: CDR1 MNHEY, CDR2 SMNVEV (reference sequence). The CDR3 coding sequence is TGTGCCAGCAGTTTGGACAGGGGCAATGAGCAGTTCTTC. Its translation is CASSLDRGNEQFF.

The gene calls are TRBV7-9 and TRBJ1-1; D gene uncertain. The V end was cut by 4 bases, the J end by 4 bases, with 13 bases between. Germline CDR1 SEHNR, CDR2 FQNEAQ (reference sequence). This CDR3 region has 14 residues. The CDR3 bases are TGTGCCAGCAGCTACACCCCAGAGGGCACTGAAGCTTTCTTT. As protein: CASSYTPEGTEAFF.

V and J are TRBV9 and TRBJ2-7, with TRBD1 matching over 11 bases. Germline V gives CDR1 SGDLS, CDR2 YYNGEE. V trimming: 2 bases; J trimming: 4 bases; junction bases outside the gene matches: 11. This CDR3 contains 17 residues. The CDR3 DNA follows: TGTGCCAGCAGCGTGGGGGACGGGGGACAGGGGGTATACGAGCAGTACTTC. Its protein product is CASSVGDGGQGVYEQYF. Looking up the rest from reference TRBV9 and TRBJ2-7 gives the full variable domain: DSGVTQTPKHLITATGQRVTLRCSPRSGDLSVYWYQQSLDQGLQFLIQYYNGEERAKGNILERFSAQQFPDLHSELNLSSLELGDSALYFCASSVGDGGQGVYEQYFGPGTRLTVT.

The chain is built from TRBV19 and TRBJ1-5; D is ambiguous. The V end lost 0 bases, the J end lost 5 bases, and 5 bases lay between the germline ends. Germline V gene data show CDR1 as LNHDA and CDR2 as SQIVND (reference sequence). The CDR3 is 13 residues long. CDR3 in DNA: TGTGCCAGTAGTATAGATCGGGATCAGCCCCAGCATTTT. As protein: CASSIDRDQPQHF.

V usage is TRBV10-3 and J usage is TRBJ2-7; 11 bases agree with TRBD1. The germline gives CDR1 ENHRY, CDR2 SYGVKD. V lost 7 bases to trimming and J lost 7 bases; unmatched junction nucleotides: 9. This CDR3 region has 14 residues. In DNA, the CDR3 is TGTGCCATCACCATGGGACAGGGGGATCGGGAGCAGTACTTC. It yields the protein CAITMGQGDREQYF.

This chain connects TRBV9 to TRBJ2-7; 10 bases fit TRBD1. CDR3 length equals 13 residues. The germline V gene has CDR1 SGDLS and CDR2 YYNGEE. Trimming at V came to 4 bases and at J to 5 bases, leaving 3 bases not matched to a gene. The CDR3 nucleotides are TGTGCCAGCAGCTTTGGGACAGGGGACGAGCAGTACTTC. Protein sequence: CASSFGTGDEQYF.

The gene calls are TRBV11-3 and TRBJ2-2; 7 nucleotides match TRBD2. This CDR3 is 18 amino acids long. The germline gives CDR1 SGHNT, CDR2 YENEEA. Germline trimming cut 0 bases from V and 6 bases from J; bases unmatched to any gene: 13. CDR3 DNA sequence: TGTGCCAGCAGCTTAGAGGGGAACGTGAAGGGGAGGGCCGGGGAGCTGTTTTTT. Encoded protein: CASSLEGNVKGRAGELFF. Complete variable domain (other parts from reference TRBV11-3 and TRBJ2-2): EAGVVQSPRYKIIEKKQPVAFWCNPISGHNTLYWYLQNLGQGPELLIRYENEEAVDDSQLPKDRFSAERLKGVDSTLKIQPAELGDSAVYLCASSLEGNVKGRAGELFFGEGSRLTVL.

The chain joins TRBV9 to TRBJ2-2, with unresolved D. Between the trimmed V and J ends, which lost 0 bases and 7 bases, there was a span of 4 bases. This CDR3 has 12 amino acids. CDR1 SGDLS and CDR2 YYNGEE come from the germline V gene. CDR3: CASSVDSGELFF. The CDR3 DNA follows: TGTGCCAGCAGCGTAGATAGCGGGGAGCTGTTTTTT.

The rearrangement uses TRBV5-1 and TRBJ2-7; D perhaps matches TRBD2 (5 bases). The V end lost 7 bases, the J end lost 5 bases, and 22 bases lay between the germline ends. Per the germline V gene, CDR1 is SGHRS and CDR2 is YFSETQ. There are 15 residues in the CDR3. The CDR3 DNA reads as TGCGCCAGCCTCCCCCTCCCGGGGAACTTGAACGAGCAGTACTTC. Its protein product is CASLPLPGNLNEQYF.

This chain connects TRBV28 to TRBJ2-7; D call uncertain. This CDR3 has 14 residues. CDR1 MDHEN and CDR2 SYDVKM come from the germline V gene. Trimming cost V 4 bases and J 3 bases, with 13 bases left between them. CDR3 nucleotides: TGTGCCAGCAGTTCCCCCAACGGGTTCTACGAGCAGTACTTC. It codes for CASSSPNGFYEQYF.

The chain couples TRBV6-1 to TRBJ2-3; D perhaps matches TRBD1 (6 bases). Trimming left V 1 base short and J 6 bases short, with 17 bases between. From germline, CDR1 is MNHNS and CDR2 SASEGT. This CDR3 is 16 amino acids long. The DNA for the CDR3 is TGTGCCAGCAGTGAAGGGACAGCAGCCCTCCTGGATACGCAGTATTTT. As protein: CASSEGTAALLDTQYF.

This sequence joins TRBV11-2 and TRBJ2-1; D uncertain. Germline V gene data show CDR1 as SGHAT and CDR2 as FQNNGV. The CDR3 consists of 17 residues. With 0 bases removed from V and 0 bases from J, the gap between germline ends came to 12 bases. The CDR3 sequence is CASSLDTYSVSYNEQFF. CDR3 in DNA: TGTGCCAGCAGCTTAGACACCTATTCCGTCTCCTACAATGAGCAGTTCTTC.

The rearrangement uses TRBV4-3 and TRBJ2-7; the D gene is possibly TRBD2 (6 bases). CDR3 length: 16 residues. The V end lost 3 bases, the J end lost 3 bases, and 18 bases lay between the germline ends. Per germline, CDR1 LGHNA and CDR2 YSLEER. CDR3 loop: CASSHSLWEVDYEQYF. The DNA of the CDR3 is TGCGCCAGCAGCCACTCCCTTTGGGAGGTAGACTACGAGCAGTACTTC.

The V and J genes are TRBV19 and TRBJ2-2, with D possibly being TRBD2 (6 bases). CDR3 length: 14 residues. Germline CDR1 LNHDA, CDR2 SQIVND (reference sequence). The ends were cut back, 9 bases at V and 4 bases at J, with 15 bases in the middle. The DNA for the CDR3 is TGTGCCAGCGCCGGGACTCCACTCACCGGGGAGCTGTTTTTT. Its protein is CASAGTPLTGELFF.

The chain has TRBV7-2 and TRBJ2-7, with D perhaps TRBD2 (5 bases). Looked up from germline, CDR1 is SGHTA and CDR2 is FQGNSA. V gave up 3 bases and J gave up 6 bases, with 9 bases separating them. The CDR3 is made up of 12 amino acids. Here the CDR3 reads CASSLGRGEQYF. The CDR3 nucleotides read TGTGCCAGCAGCTTGGGGAGAGGCGAGCAGTACTTC.

The rearrangement links TRBV4-3 to TRBJ1-1; 10 bases fit TRBD1. This CDR3 is built from 16 residues. The V gene's germline CDR1 is LGHNA and CDR2 YSLEER. Trimming took 4 bases from V and 14 from J; bases not matched to a gene: 19. CDR3 DNA: TGCGCCAGCAGCCCATACTCGGGGACAGGGGCTTCATTAGGCTTCTTT. Protein product: CASSPYSGTGASLGFF.

V gene TRBV11-2 combines with J gene TRBJ1-1; no firm D call. V was cut by 4 bases and J by 1 base, with 13 bases left in between. This CDR3 contains 15 residues. Germline values: CDR1 SGHAT, CDR2 FQNNGV. DNA for the CDR3: TGTGCCAGCAGCTCCTTGCGGGGAGGGAACACTGAAGCTTTCTTT. Translating gives CASSSLRGGNTEAFF. The full variable domain, its missing parts supplied by reference TRBV11-2 and TRBJ1-1, is EAGVAQSPRYKIIEKRQSVAFWCNPISGHATLYWYQQILGQGPKLLIQFQNNGVVDDSQLPKDRFSAERLKGVDSTLKIQPAKLEDSAVYLCASSSLRGGNTEAFFGQGTRLTVV.

The rearrangement joins TRBV13 to TRBJ2-7; 9 bases line up with TRBD1. From germline, CDR1 is PRHDT and CDR2 FYEKMQ (reference sequence). The junction had 1 base not matched to a gene; V was cut back by 4 bases and J by 6 bases. The CDR3 has 12 residues. The CDR3 DNA is TGTGCCAGCAGCTGGGACAGGGCCGAGCAGTACTTC. Amino acid sequence: CASSWDRAEQYF.